A single T cell receptor beta chain is shown here with its context. The CDR3 runs 13 residues. V was cut by 0 bases and J by 1 base, with 3 bases left in between. The germline V gene encodes CDR1 MNHEY and CDR2 SVGAGI. In terms of age and location, participants ranged from roughly 18 to 89 years and lived in 24 US areas. The sample belongs to a study of blood T cell repertoires in COVID-19. Study context: Samples of COVID-19 (acute and convalescent) were obtained from the United States, Italy and Spain. PBMCs, B-cell-depleted T cells, or T cells provided the cDNA or gDNA that made up the material.

In the original analysis: Nucleated cell counts were estimated from reference gene primer amplification. The data were produced by immunoSEQ multiplex PCR, yet TCRdb's version contains in-frame clones alone and is incomplete. D and trimming come from the DNA, and the V and J calls and clone size come from that table. The profile shows some 220,000 clones, around 91% of them singletons. The sequence was obtained from a woman under 30 in a cohort exposed to, infected with or recovered from COVID-19 (not recorded which). The specimen was PBMCs or T cells enriched from blood (not recorded which). The rearrangement uses TRBV6-5 and TRBJ1-2; D remains ambiguous. The CDR3 reads CASSYSVNYGYTF. CDR3 bases: TGTGCCAGCAGTTACTCCGTTAACTATGGCTACACCTTC.